A selection of T cell receptor beta chains follows, all from one sample in a study of response to subunit inactivated influenza vaccine. TCRdb passed the RT-PCR reads through MiXCR, listing each CDR3 protein once. The top ten hold approximately 11% of the sample, which has hundreds of thousands of distinct CDR3 sequences, roughly 10% seen once. Another study also made use of these data, one on T cells expressing NK-cell markers.

The sample in question was PBMCs from blood, obtained on the day of vaccination. The origin of the receptors is a man aged 45-60 years who received an inactivated influenza vaccine. CDR3s leave out the opening cysteine and the closing phenylalanine or tryptophan.

>TRBV24-1|TRBJ2-7
ATRSSGSHEQY
>TRBV2|TRBJ2-7
ASRKTDRVTYEQY
>TRBV28|TRBJ2-3
ASSSLAGVFTDTQY
>TRBV5-6|TRBJ2-7
ASSLGVSAPYSYEQY
>TRBV15|TRBJ2-3
ATSTGLAGLITDTQY
>TRBV4-3|TRBJ2-7
ASSQEIGRGYEQY
>TRBV20-1|TRBJ2-7
SARDPRSILNEQY
>TRBV20-1|TRBJ2-2
SARKVSTGELF
>TRBV30|TRBJ1-5
AWSAGTQAAQH
>TRBV10-3|TRBJ2-5
AISEGSVGLGETQY
>TRBV7-9|TRBJ2-1
ASSLGGANKDEQF
>TRBV27|TRBJ2-1
ASSLSSGQVGNEQF
>TRBV2|TRBJ2-5
ASTPGQGVGKETQY
>TRBV2|TRBJ2-4
ASMVEGAVNIQY
>TRBV6-2/TRBV6-3|TRBJ1-2
ASSYFRSTGYYGYT
>TRBV11-3|TRBJ2-1
ASSWGGSGRAYEQF
>TRBV25-1|TRBJ2-1
ASSVLAGADNEQF
>TRBV3-1|TRBJ2-6
ASSQRLADSGANVLT
>TRBV30|TRBJ1-4
AWIKTGSNEKLF
>TRBV20-1|TRBJ2-3
SGESRRESSTDTQY
>TRBV25-1|TRBJ2-2
ASSDSSGRAAGELF
>TRBV4-1|TRBJ2-1
ASSQDPRGYNEQF
>TRBV12-3/TRBV12-4|TRBJ2-7
ASSLAERPYEQY
>TRBV5-1|TRBJ2-2
ASSFAGTSDTGELF
>TRBV28|TRBJ2-2
ASSPLGTGVNTGELF
>TRBV7-6|TRBJ2-3
ASSLIAFGRTPTDTQY
>TRBV10-3|TRBJ2-7
ATAKTGPSYEQY
>TRBV2|TRBJ2-1
ASSERSGSLF
>TRBV28|TRBJ2-1
ASSSSGLPYNEQF
>TRBV6-5|TRBJ2-2
ASSYSAGGWTGELF
>TRBV5-1|TRBJ2-3
ASSSPDRSTDTQY
>TRBV5-6|TRBJ2-5
ASSPVSRSQETQY
>TRBV2|TRBJ1-2
ASSPLTGEYGYT
>TRBV29-1|TRBJ2-3
STRGLGEPDTQY
>TRBV6-5|TRBJ2-1
ASSLIGGEQF
>TRBV5-6|TRBJ2-5
ASSLINRELQETQY
>TRBV29-1|TRBJ2-2
SVVWSSSGELF
>TRBV7-2|TRBJ1-5
ASASQGSLNQPQH
>TRBV3-1|TRBJ2-1
ASSPRLAGFRNEQF
>TRBV19|TRBJ1-5
ASTIGNGVGQPQH
>TRBV3-1|TRBJ2-3
ASRNSGSDTQY
>TRBV24-1|TRBJ2-3
ATSDSPAWDSRDTQY